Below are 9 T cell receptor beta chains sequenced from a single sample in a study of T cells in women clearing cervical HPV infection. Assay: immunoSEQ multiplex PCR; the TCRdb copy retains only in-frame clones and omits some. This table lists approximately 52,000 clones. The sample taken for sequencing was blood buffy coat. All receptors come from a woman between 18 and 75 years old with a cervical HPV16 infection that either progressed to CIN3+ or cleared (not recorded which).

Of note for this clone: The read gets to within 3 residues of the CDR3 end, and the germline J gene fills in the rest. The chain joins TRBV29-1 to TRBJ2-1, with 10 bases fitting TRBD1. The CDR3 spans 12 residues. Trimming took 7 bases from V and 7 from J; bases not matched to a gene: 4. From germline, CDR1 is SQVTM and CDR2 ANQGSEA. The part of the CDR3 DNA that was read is TGCAGCGCGGGACAGGGGAGGAATGAG. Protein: CSAGQGRNE. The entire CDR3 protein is CSAGQGRNEQFF.

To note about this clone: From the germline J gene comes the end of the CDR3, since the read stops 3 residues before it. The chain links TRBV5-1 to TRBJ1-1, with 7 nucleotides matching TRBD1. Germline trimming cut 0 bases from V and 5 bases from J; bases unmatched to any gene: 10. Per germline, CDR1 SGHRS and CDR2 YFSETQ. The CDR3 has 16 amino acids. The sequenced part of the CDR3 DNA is TGCGCCAGCAGCTTGGGGGCACAGGGCAGGGGGACTGAA. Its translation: CASSLGAQGRGTE. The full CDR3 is CASSLGAQGRGTEAFF.

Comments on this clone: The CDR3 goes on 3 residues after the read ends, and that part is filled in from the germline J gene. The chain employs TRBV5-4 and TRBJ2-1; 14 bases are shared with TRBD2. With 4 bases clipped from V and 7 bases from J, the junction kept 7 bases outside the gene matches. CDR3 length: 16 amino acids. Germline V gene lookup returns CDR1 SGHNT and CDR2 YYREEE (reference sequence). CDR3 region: CASSVTSGGANNEQFF. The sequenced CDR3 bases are TGTGCCAGCAGCGTGACTAGCGGGGGGGCAAATAATGAG. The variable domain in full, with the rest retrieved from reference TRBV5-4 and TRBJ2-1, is ETGVTQSPTHLIKTRGQQVTLRCSSQSGHNTVSWYQQALGQGPQFIFQYYREEENGRGNFPPRFSGLQFPNYSSELNVNALELDDSALYLCASSVTSGGANNEQFFGPGTRLTVL.

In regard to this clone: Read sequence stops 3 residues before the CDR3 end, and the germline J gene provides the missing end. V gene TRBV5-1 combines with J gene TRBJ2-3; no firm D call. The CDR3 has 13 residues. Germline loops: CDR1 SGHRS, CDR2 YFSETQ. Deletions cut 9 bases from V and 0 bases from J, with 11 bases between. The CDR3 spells CATSWQSTDTQYF. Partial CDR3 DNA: TGCGCCACTTCGTGGCAGAGCACAGATACG.

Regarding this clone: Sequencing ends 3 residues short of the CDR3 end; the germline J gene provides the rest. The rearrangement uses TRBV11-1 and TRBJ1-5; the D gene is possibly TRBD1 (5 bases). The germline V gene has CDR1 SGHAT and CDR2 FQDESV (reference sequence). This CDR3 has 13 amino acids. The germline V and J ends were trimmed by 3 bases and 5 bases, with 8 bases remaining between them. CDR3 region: CASSLGPDQPQHF. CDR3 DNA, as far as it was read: TGTGCCAGCAGCTTGGGGCCCGATCAGCCC.

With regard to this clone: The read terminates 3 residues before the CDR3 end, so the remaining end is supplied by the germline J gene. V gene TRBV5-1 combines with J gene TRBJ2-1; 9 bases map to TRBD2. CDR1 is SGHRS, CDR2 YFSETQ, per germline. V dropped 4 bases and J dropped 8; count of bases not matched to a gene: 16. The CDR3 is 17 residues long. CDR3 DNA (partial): TGCGCCAGCAGCCGTCGCGGGAGGGGGGGCTTCGGAGATGAG. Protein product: CASSRRGRGGFGDE. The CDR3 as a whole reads CASSRRGRGGFGDEQFF.

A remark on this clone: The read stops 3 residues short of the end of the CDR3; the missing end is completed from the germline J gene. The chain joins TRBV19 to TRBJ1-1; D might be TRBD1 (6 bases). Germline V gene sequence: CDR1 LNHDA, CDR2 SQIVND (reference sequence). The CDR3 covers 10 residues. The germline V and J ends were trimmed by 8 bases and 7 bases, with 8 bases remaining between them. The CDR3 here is CASGDIEAFF. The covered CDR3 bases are TGTGCCAGTGGGGACATTGAA. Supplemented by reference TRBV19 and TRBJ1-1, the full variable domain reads DGGITQSPKYLFRKEGQNVTLSCEQNLNHDAMYWYRQDPGQGLRLIYYSQIVNDFQKGDIAEGYSVSREKKESFPLTVTSAQKNPTAFYLCASGDIEAFFGQGTRLTVV.

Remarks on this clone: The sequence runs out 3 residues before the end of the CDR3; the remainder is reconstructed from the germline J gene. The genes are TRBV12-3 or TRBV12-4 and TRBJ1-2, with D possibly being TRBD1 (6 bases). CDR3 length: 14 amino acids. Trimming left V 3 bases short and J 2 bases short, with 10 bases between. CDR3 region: CASSLDSLNYGYTF. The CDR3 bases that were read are TGTGCCAGCAGTTTGGACAGCCTAAACTATGGC.

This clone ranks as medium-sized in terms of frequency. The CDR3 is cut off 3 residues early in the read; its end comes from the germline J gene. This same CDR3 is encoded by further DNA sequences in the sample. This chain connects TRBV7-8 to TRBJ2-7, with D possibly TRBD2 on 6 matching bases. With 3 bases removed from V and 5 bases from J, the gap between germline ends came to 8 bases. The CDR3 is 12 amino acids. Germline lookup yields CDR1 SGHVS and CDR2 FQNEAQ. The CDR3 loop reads CASSLGGDEQYF. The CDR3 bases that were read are TGTGCCAGCAGCTTGGGGGGTGACGAG. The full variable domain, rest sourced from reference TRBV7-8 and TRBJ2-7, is GAGVSQSPRYKVAKRGQDVALRCDPISGHVSLFWYQQALGQGPEFLTYFQNEAQLDKSGLPSDRFFAERPEGSVSTLKIQRTQQEDSAVYLCASSLGGDEQYFGPGTRLTVT.